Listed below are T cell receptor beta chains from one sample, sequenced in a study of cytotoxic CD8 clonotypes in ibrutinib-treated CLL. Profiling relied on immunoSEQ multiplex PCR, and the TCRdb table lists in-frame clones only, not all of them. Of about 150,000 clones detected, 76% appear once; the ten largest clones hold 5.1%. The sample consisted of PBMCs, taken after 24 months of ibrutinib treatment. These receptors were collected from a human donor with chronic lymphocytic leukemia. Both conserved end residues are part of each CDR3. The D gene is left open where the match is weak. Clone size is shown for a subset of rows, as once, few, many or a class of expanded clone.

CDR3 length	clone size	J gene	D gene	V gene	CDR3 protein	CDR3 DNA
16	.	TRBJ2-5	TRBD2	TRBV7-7	CASSVGLAGGSETQYF	TGTGCCAGCAGCGTCGGGCTAGCGGGAGGATCGGAGACCCAGTACTTC
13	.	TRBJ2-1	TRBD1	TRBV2	CASGQGTSNEQFF	TGTGCCAGCGGACAGGGGACATCCAATGAGCAGTTCTTC
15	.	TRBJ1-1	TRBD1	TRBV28	CASSSPGGVNTEAFF	TGTGCCAGCAGTTCCCCAGGGGGAGTGAACACTGAAGCTTTCTTT
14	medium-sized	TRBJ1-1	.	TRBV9	CASSVGVQGTEAFF	TGTGCCAGCAGCGTAGGGGTCCAGGGGACTGAAGCTTTCTTT
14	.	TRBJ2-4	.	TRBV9	CASSVGPNRNIQYF	TGTGCCAGCAGCGTAGGACCGAACCGAAACATTCAGTACTTC
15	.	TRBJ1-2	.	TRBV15	CATSREVGDLGGYTF	TGTGCCACCAGCAGAGAAGTGGGGGATCTAGGCGGCTACACCTTC
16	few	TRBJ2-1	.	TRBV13	CASSQRPGGAPGPQFF	TGTGCCAGCAGCCAAAGGCCCGGGGGCGCGCCGGGACCACAGTTCTTC
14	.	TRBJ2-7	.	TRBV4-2	CASSQGNTNYEQYF	TGTGCCAGCAGCCAAGGGAACACGAACTACGAGCAGTACTTC
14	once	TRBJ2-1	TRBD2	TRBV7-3	CASSRSGRGDEQFF	TGTGCCAGCAGCCGCAGCGGGAGGGGGGATGAGCAGTTCTTC
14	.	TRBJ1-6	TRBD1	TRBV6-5	CASSYGTGGSPLHF	TGTGCCAGCAGTTACGGGACAGGGGGGTCACCCCTCCACTTT
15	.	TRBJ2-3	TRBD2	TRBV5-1	CASSLRAGGPDTQYF	TGCGCCAGCAGCTTGCGTGCGGGGGGGCCTGATACGCAGTATTTT
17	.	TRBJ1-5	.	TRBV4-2	CASSQDVTASRGQPQHF	TGTGCCAGCAGCCAAGATGTCACAGCCTCCCGGGGACAGCCCCAGCATTTT
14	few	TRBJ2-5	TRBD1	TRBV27	CASSLNRGRETQYF	TGTGCCAGCAGTTTAAACAGGGGACGGGAGACCCAGTACTTC
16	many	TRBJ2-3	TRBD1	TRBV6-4	CASSYWTGSQQDTQYF	TGTGCCAGCAGTTACTGGACAGGGAGCCAACAAGATACGCAGTATTTT
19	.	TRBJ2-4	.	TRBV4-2	CASSPAGAGNRIAKNIQYF	TGTGCCAGCAGCCCCGCAGGGGCCGGGAACCGAATAGCCAAAAACATTCAGTACTTC
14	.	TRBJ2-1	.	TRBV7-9	CASQTGTHVDEQFF	TGTGCCAGCCAAACCGGGACCCACGTCGATGAGCAGTTCTTC
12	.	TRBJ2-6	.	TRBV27	CASSSGADVLTF	TGTGCCAGCAGTTCTGGGGCCGACGTCCTGACTTTC
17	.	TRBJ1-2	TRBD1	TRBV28	CASSLFWGQVAGYGYTF	TGTGCCAGCAGTTTATTTTGGGGACAGGTGGCTGGTTATGGCTACACCTTC
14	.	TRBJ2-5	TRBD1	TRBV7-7	CASSQMAGGETQYF	TGTGCTAGCAGTCAGATGGCAGGGGGAGAGACCCAGTACTTC
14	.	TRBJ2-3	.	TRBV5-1	CASSLAGRSDTQYF	TGCGCCAGCAGCTTGGCAGGCCGGTCAGATACGCAGTATTTT
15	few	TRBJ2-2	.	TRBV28	CASRDLLPNTGELFF	TGTGCCAGCAGGGACCTTCTCCCCAATACCGGGGAGCTGTTTTTT
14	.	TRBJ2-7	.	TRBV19	CASSIGGARDEQYF	TGTGCCAGTAGTATAGGTGGAGCTAGGGACGAGCAGTACTTC
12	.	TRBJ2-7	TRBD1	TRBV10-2	CASKTGAYEQYF	TGCGCCAGCAAAACAGGGGCCTACGAGCAGTACTTC
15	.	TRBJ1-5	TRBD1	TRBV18	CASSLGQVDNQPQHF	TGTGCCAGCTCACTCGGACAGGTGGACAATCAGCCCCAGCATTTT
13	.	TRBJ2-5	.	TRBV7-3	CASSPAGQETQYF	TGTGCCAGCAGCCCCGCGGGCCAAGAGACCCAGTACTTC
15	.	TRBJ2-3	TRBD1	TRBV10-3	CAIGATGVSTDTQYF	TGTGCCATCGGGGCGACAGGGGTTAGCACAGATACGCAGTATTTT
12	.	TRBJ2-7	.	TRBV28	CASTSGHYEQYF	TGTGCCAGCACCTCAGGCCACTACGAGCAGTACTTC
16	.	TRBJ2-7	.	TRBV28	CASSPPPRRGRDEQYF	TGTGCCAGCAGCCCCCCCCCGCGCCGGGGGCGGGACGAGCAGTACTTC
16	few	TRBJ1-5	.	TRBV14	CASSRALAEGNQPQHF	TGTGCCAGCAGCCGAGCCCTGGCGGAGGGAAATCAGCCCCAGCATTTT
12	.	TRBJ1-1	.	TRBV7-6	CASSLGVDEAFF	TGTGCCAGCAGCTTAGGGGTCGATGAAGCTTTCTTT
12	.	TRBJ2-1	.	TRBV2	CASVRESSEQFF	TGTGCCAGCGTACGCGAGTCCTCTGAGCAGTTCTTC
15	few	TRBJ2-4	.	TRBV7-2	CASSFPLDGWGIQYF	TGTGCCAGCAGCTTTCCGCTAGATGGTTGGGGCATTCAGTACTTC
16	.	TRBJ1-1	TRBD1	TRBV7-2	CASSLQPTGLNTEAFF	TGTGCCAGCAGCCTCCAACCGACAGGGTTGAACACTGAAGCTTTCTTT
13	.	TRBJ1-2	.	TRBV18	CASSAGGDYGYTF	TGTGCCAGCTCAGCGGGGGGCGACTATGGCTACACCTTC
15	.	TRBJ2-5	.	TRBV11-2	CASSPETRGQETQYF	TGTGCCAGCAGCCCGGAGACTAGGGGACAAGAGACCCAGTACTTC
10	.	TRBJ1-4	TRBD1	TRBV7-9	CASPQGGLFF	TGTGCCAGCCCTCAGGGGGGACTGTTTTTT
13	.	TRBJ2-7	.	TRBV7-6	CASSPRGDYEQYF	TGTGCCAGCAGCCCCCGGGGCGACTACGAGCAGTACTTC
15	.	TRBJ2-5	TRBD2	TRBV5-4	CASSPTGLAKETQYF	TGTGCCAGCAGCCCCACGGGACTAGCGAAAGAGACCCAGTACTTC
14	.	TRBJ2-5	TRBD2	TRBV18	CASSRDYSSKTQYF	TGTGCCAGCTCCCGGGACTATTCGTCCAAGACCCAGTACTTC
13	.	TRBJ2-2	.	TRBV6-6	CASSYLGTGELFF	TGTGCCAGCAGTTATTTGGGGACCGGGGAGCTGTTTTTT
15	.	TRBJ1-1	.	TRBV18	CASSPVGDSNTEAFF	TGTGCCAGCTCACCCGTGGGGGACTCGAACACTGAAGCTTTCTTT
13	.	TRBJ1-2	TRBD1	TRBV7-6	CASSYNRGGGYTF	TGTGCCAGCAGCTACAACAGGGGGGGTGGCTACACCTTC
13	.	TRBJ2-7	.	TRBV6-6	CASSYAGVGEQYF	TGTGCCAGCAGTTACGCAGGGGTGGGCGAGCAGTACTTC
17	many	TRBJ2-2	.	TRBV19	CASNPSVTRAYTGELFF	TGTGCCAGTAACCCCTCGGTTACTAGGGCGTACACCGGGGAGCTGTTTTTT
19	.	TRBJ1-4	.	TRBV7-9	CASSPHFAGLDAGNEKLFF	TGTGCCAGCAGCCCCCATTTCGCGGGTTTGGACGCTGGAAATGAAAAACTGTTTTTT
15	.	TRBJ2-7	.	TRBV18	CASSPGGRRTYEQYF	TGTGCCAGCTCACCAGGTGGCAGGCGGACCTACGAGCAGTACTTC
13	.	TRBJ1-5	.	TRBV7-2	CASTIGELQPQHF	TGTGCCAGCACCATCGGGGAGCTTCAGCCCCAGCATTTT